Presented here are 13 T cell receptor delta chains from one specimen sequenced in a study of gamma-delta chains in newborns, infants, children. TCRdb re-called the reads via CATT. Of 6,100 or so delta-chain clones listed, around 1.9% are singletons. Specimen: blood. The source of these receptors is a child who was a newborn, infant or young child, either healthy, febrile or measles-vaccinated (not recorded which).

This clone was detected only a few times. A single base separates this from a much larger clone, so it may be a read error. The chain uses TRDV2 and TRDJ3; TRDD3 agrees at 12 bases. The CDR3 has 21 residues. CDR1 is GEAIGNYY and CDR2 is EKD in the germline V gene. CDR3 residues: CACDTVLGDTPSSWDTRQVFF. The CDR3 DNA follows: TGTGCCTGTGACACCGTACTGGGGGATACTCCGAGCTCCTGGGACACCCGACAGGTGTTTTTC.

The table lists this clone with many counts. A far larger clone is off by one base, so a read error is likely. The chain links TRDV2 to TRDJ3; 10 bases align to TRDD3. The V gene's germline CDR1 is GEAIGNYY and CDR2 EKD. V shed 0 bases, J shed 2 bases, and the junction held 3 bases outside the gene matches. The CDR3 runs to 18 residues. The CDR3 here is CACDTVLGDAWDTRQMFF. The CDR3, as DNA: TGTGCCTGTGACACCGTACTGGGGGATGCCTGGGACACCCGACAGATGTTTTTC.

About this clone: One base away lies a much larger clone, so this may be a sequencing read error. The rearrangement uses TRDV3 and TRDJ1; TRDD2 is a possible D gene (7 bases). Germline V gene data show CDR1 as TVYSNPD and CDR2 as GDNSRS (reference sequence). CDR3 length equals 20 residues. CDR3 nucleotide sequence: TGTGCTTTTGTTCCTACCTCTCCTACTTACTGGGTAGGGTACACCGATAAACTCATCTTT. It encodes CAFVPTSPTYWVGYTDKLIF.

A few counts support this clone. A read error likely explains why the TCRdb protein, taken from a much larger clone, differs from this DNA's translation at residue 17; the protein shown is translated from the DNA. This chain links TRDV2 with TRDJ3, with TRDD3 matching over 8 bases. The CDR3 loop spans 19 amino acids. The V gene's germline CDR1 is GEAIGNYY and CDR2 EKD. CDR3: CACDEPWGTSSWDTRQTFF. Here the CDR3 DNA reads TGTGCCTGTGACGAACCCTGGGGGACTTCATCCTGGGACACCCGACAGACGTTTTTC.

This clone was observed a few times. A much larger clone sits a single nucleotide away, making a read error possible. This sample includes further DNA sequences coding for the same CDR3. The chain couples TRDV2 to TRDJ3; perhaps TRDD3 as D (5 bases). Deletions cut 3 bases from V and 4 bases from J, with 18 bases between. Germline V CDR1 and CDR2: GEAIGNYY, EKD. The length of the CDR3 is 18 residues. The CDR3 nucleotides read TGTGCCTGTGACGGGATCCCACTGGAGAGGTGGGACACCCGACAGATGTTTTTC. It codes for CACDGIPLERWDTRQMFF.

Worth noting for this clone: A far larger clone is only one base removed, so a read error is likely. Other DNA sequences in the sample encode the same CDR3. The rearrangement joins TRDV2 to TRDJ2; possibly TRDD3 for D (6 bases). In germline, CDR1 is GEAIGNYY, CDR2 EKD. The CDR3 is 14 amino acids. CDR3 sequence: CACDTGDLTAQLFF. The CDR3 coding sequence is TGTGCCTGTGACACCGGGGATTTGACGGCACAACTCTTCTTT.

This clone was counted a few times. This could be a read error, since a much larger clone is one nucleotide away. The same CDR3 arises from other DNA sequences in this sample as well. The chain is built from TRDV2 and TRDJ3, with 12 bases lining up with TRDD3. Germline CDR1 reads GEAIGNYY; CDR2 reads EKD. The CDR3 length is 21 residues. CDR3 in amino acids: CACDTVWGIRASSWDTRQMFF. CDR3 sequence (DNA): TGTGCCTGCGACACCGTCTGGGGGATACGCGCCAGCTCCTGGGACACCCGACAGATGTTTTTC.

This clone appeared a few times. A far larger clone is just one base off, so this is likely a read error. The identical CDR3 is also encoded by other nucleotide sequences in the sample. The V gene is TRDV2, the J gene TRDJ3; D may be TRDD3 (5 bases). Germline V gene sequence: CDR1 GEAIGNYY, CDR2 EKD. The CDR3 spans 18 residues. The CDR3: CACDRIPLERWDTRQMFF. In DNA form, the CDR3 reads TGTGCCTGTGACAGGATCCCACTGGAGAGGTGGGACACCCGGCAGATGTTTTTC.

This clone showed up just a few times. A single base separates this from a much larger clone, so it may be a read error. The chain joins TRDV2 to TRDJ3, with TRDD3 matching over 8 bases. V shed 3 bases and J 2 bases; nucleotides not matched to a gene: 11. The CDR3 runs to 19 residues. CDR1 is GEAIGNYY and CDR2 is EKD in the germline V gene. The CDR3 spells CACDVLGASSPWDTRQMFF. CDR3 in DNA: TGTGCCTGTGACGTACTGGGGGCCTCGAGCCCCTGGGACACCCGACAGATGTTTTTC.

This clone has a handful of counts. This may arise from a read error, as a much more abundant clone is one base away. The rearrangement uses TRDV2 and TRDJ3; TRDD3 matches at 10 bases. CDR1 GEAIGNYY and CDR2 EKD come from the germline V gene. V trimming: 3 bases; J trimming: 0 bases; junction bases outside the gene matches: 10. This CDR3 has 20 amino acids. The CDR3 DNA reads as TGTGCCTGTGACGCCTTACTGGGGGATGAGAGCTCCTGGGACACCCGACAGATGTTTTTC. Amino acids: CACDALLGDESSWDTRQMFF.

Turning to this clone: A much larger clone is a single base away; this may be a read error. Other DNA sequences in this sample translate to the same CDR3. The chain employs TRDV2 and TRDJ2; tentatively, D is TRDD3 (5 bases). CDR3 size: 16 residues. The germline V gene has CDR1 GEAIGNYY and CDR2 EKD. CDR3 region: CACDSVGEGLTAQLFF. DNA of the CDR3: TGTGCCTGTGACTCCGTTGGGGAAGGCTTGACGGCACAACTCTTCTTT.

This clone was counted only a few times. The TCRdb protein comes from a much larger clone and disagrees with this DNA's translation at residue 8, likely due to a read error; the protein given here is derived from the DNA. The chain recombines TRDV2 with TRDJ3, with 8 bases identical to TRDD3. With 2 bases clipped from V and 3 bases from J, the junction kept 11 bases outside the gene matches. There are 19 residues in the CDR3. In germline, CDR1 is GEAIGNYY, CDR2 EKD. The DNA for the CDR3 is TGTGCCTGTGACATACTGGGGGCTACGTCTCGCTGGGACACCCGACAGATGTTTTTC. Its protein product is CACDILGATSRWDTRQMFF.

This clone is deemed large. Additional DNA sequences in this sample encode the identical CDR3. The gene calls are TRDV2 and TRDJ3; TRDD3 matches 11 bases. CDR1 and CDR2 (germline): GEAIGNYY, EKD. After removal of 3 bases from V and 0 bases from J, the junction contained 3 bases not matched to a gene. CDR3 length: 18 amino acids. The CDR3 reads CACDVLGDSSWDTRQMFF. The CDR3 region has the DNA TGTGCCTGTGACGTACTGGGGGATAGCTCCTGGGACACCCGACAGATGTTTTTC.